These 16 T cell receptor beta chains share one sample of origin, sequenced in a study of T cell repertoires in cytomegalovirus infection. TCRdb called the reads again in MiXCR, with one record for every CDR3 protein. The sample holds a few hundred thousand distinct CDR3 sequences; 9.5% are singletons and the top ten take over 3.5%. The sequenced material came from PBMCs. Receptor source: a human donor in good health (CMV status not recorded). Some clones in this sample may be carry-over from other donors' samples.

Details on this clonotype: At one boundary the junction diverges from the germline segment, which might be a read error. This rearrangement joins TRBV20-1 to TRBJ1-1; D possibly corresponds to TRBD1 (6 bases). The germline gives CDR1 DFQATT, CDR2 SNEGSKA (reference sequence). The CDR3 consists of 13 residues. The CDR3 sequence: CSVTDRMNTKAFF. The CDR3 DNA reads TGCAGTGTTACGGACAGAATGAACACTAAAGCTTTCTTT.

There are many counts of this clonotype. This chain joins TRBV20-1 and TRBJ1-3; tentative D call: TRBD1 (6 bases). This CDR3 is 14 amino acids long. The V gene's germline CDR1 is DFQATT and CDR2 SNEGSKA (reference sequence). V lost 4 bases, J lost 5 bases, and 15 bases lay in between. CDR3 bases: TGCAGTGCTAACATAATGGGGGCCAGAAACACCATATATTTT. Translated, it gives CSANIMGARNTIYF.

This clonotype has ten or more counts. The V and J genes are TRBV5-4 and TRBJ2-3; 9 bases are shared with TRBD1. J was trimmed by 2 bases and V by 4 bases; bases with no gene match: 11. CDR3 length: 17 residues. The germline CDR1 and CDR2 sequences are SGHNT and YYREEE (reference sequence). CDR3 loop: CASSLDAGTGSTDTQYF. CDR3 in DNA: TGTGCCAGCAGCCTCGACGCCGGGACAGGGTCCACAGATACGCAGTATTTT. Supplemented by reference TRBV5-4 and TRBJ2-3, the full variable domain reads ETGVTQSPTHLIKTRGQQVTLRCSSQSGHNTVSWYQQALGQGPQFIFQYYREEENGRGNFPPRFSGLQFPNYSSELNVNALELDDSALYLCASSLDAGTGSTDTQYFGPGTRLTVL.

This clonotype was found many times. This chain links TRBV4-1 with TRBJ2-1; D gene uncertain. In germline, CDR1 is MGHRA, CDR2 YSYEKL. V lost 5 bases to trimming and J lost 9 bases, with 11 bases between them. The CDR3 loop spans 12 amino acids. The CDR3 is CASSTVGSEQFF. In DNA form, the CDR3 reads TGCGCCAGCAGCACCGTGGGGTCTGAGCAGTTCTTC.

The genes are TRBV20-1 and TRBJ2-1; D possibly corresponds to TRBD2 (6 bases). Germline V CDR1 and CDR2: DFQATT, SNEGSKA (reference sequence). Trimming took 8 bases from V and 5 from J, leaving 13 bases between them. The CDR3 extends over 12 amino acids. The CDR3 spells CSLGRDHNEQFF. In DNA, the CDR3 is TGCAGTCTCGGGCGGGACCACAATGAGCAGTTCTTC.

In this sample, this clonotype turned up many times. The rearrangement uses TRBV7-6 and TRBJ2-7, with a tentative D call TRBD1 (7 bases). Trimming removed 5 bases from V and 7 bases from J, with 18 bases in between. From germline, CDR1 is SGHVS and CDR2 FNYEAQ. The CDR3 runs to 14 residues. CDR3 sequence reads: CASSERQGRGEQYF. The CDR3 bases are TGTGCCAGCAGCGAAAGACAGGGCCGGGGGGAGCAGTACTTC.

CDR3 protein: CASSYIGTHLNYGYTF. The CDR3, as DNA: TGTGCCAGCAGTTACATTGGGACACACCTTAACTATGGCTACACCTTC. The chain is built from TRBV6-2 or TRBV6-3 and TRBJ1-2, with a tentative D call TRBD1 (6 bases). V was clipped by 2 bases and J by 1 base, with 14 bases between them. The CDR3 spans 16 residues. From germline, CDR1 is MNHEY and CDR2 SVGEGT.

At least ten counts were recorded for this clonotype. The rearrangement joins TRBV6-2 or TRBV6-3 to TRBJ1-1; no definite D call. CDR3 size: 14 residues. Trimming removed 8 bases at V and 3 bases at J, with 16 bases between. From germline, CDR1 is MNHEY and CDR2 SVGEGT. The CDR3 nucleotides are TGTGCCAGCTCTTCAGTCCAGAGTTACACTGAAGCTTTCTTT. Residues: CASSSVQSYTEAFF.

CDR3 bases: TGTGCCAGCAGTCCGGGACAGGGGGCGCAGGCCAAAAACATTCAGTACTTC. Its protein is CASSPGQGAQAKNIQYF. The chain has TRBV12-3 or TRBV12-4 and TRBJ2-4, with 12 nucleotides matching TRBD1. J lost 1 base, V lost 5 bases, and 6 bases had no gene match. The CDR3 length is 17 residues.

This clonotype was detected ten times or more. The gene calls are TRBV7-2 and TRBJ1-5, with D hard to call. CDR3 size: 15 residues. Per the germline V gene, CDR1 is SGHTA and CDR2 is FQGNSA. V lost 3 bases and J lost 0, with 9 bases in between. Here the CDR3 DNA reads TGTGCCAGCAGCTTCCGGGCCGCTAGCAATCAGCCCCAGCATTTT. Protein product: CASSFRAASNQPQHF.

Ten or more counts support this clonotype. The chain uses TRBV12-3 or TRBV12-4 and TRBJ1-1; possibly TRBD1 for D (5 bases). V shed 3 bases and J shed 1 base, with 24 bases lying between them. The CDR3 is 19 amino acids. The CDR3 DNA reads TGTGCCAGCAGTTTGATCCCAAGGGGCATCAGACAAGGGAACACTGAAGCTTTCTTT. Translated: CASSLIPRGIRQGNTEAFF.

The chain uses TRBV18 and TRBJ2-3; TRBD1 matches 7 bases. Germline V lookup: CDR1 KGHSH, CDR2 LQKENI. This CDR3 has 13 amino acids. Trimming cost V 3 bases and J 3 bases; bases outside gene matches: 0. The CDR3 reads CASSPGQTDTQYF. The DNA for the CDR3 is TGTGCCAGCTCACCGGGACAGACAGATACGCAGTATTTT.

This clonotype was detected only a few times. As DNA, the CDR3 is TGTGCCAGCAGTTACGGCGGGGGACTAGCGGTCTACGAGCAGTACTTC. Translating gives CASSYGGGLAVYEQYF. The V and J genes are TRBV27 and TRBJ2-7, with 11 positions matching TRBD2. The germline gives CDR1 MNHEY, CDR2 SMNVEV (reference sequence). The V and J ends lost 4 bases and 3 bases, in that order; junction bases with no gene match: 8. CDR3 length: 16 amino acids.

A few counts support this clonotype. This rearrangement joins TRBV5-1 to TRBJ2-7; 9 bases are shared with TRBD2. Trimming cost V 4 bases and J 4 bases; bases outside gene matches: 6. The CDR3 loop spans 14 amino acids. Germline-derived CDR1 and CDR2 are SGHRS and YFSETQ. The CDR3 spells CASSPRLADYEQYF. The CDR3 nucleotides are TGCGCCAGCAGCCCAAGACTAGCGGATTACGAGCAGTACTTC.

The rearrangement links TRBV6-5 to TRBJ1-2; a possible D gene is TRBD1 (6 bases). The germline V and J ends were trimmed by 4 bases and 5 bases, with 20 bases remaining between them. Per the germline V gene, CDR1 is MNHEY and CDR2 is SVGAGI. The CDR3 is 16 amino acids. Here the CDR3 reads CASSSQSGAAGYGYTF. DNA for the CDR3: TGTGCCAGCAGTTCTCAATCGGGGGCGGCGGGGTATGGCTACACCTTC.

In its sample, this clonotype was seen a few times. V usage is TRBV19 and J usage is TRBJ2-1, with 9 bases matching TRBD2. CDR3 length: 16 amino acids. Per the germline V gene, CDR1 is LNHDA and CDR2 is SQIVND (reference sequence). With V trimmed by 4 bases and J by 8 bases, 12 bases remained unmatched. CDR3 in amino acids: CASSRASGTIAHEQFF. The CDR3, as DNA: TGTGCCAGTAGTAGGGCTAGCGGGACTATAGCCCATGAGCAGTTCTTC.